The 22 T cell receptor beta chains given below trace back to one sample, sequenced in a study of blood T cells in healthy people across ages. The second PCR ran roughly 7 to 12 cycles with a sample-barcoded 5' primer and J-beta primers. TCRdb used MiXCR to reprocess the 5' RACE reads, holding one entry per CDR3 protein. The sample lists roughly 1,800,000 distinct CDR3 sequences, less than 50% occurring once. The sequenced sample was blood. The receptors were gathered from a middle-aged woman in good health.

The J gene is TRBJ2-1, the V gene TRBV7-9; D is perhaps TRBD1 (5 bases). The CDR3 totals 16 residues. Trimming left V 6 bases short and J 7 bases short, with 22 bases between. CDR1 is SEHNR, CDR2 FQNEAQ, per germline (reference sequence). The CDR3 bases are TGTGCCAGCAGTGGGGATCTGGGGCAGGGCAGGAATGAGCAGTTCTTC. It encodes CASSGDLGQGRNEQFF.

This clonotype was observed a handful of times. The chain carries TRBV25-1 and TRBJ2-5; 8 nucleotides line up with TRBD1. CDR1 and CDR2 (germline): MGHDK, SYGVNS. This CDR3 is 16 amino acids long. The junction had 12 bases not matched to a gene; V was cut back by 4 bases and J by 5 bases. This chain's CDR3 is CASSVRKQGGEETQYF. CDR3 sequence (DNA): TGTGCCAGCAGTGTCCGCAAACAGGGGGGAGAGGAGACCCAGTACTTC. The full variable domain, in which reference TRBV25-1 and TRBJ2-5 provide the parts outside the CDR3, is EADIYQTPRYLVIGTGKKITLECSQTMGHDKMYWYQQDPGMELHLIHYSYGVNSTEKGDLSSESTVSRIRTEHFPLTLESARPSHTSQYLCASSVRKQGGEETQYFGPGTRLLVL.

The CDR3 DNA reads as TGTGCCAGCTCAACCCGATCGGACTCCTACGAGCAGTACTTC. Protein sequence: CASSTRSDSYEQYF. The gene calls are TRBV18 and TRBJ2-7, with D unresolved. The CDR3 sequence is 14 residues long. With 5 bases removed from V and 0 bases from J, the gap between germline ends came to 11 bases. CDR1 KGHSH and CDR2 LQKENI come from the germline V gene.

This rearrangement joins TRBV15 to TRBJ2-5; 7 bases match TRBD1. The J call may be wrong; the DNA end is better matched by TRBJ2-1. Germline CDR1 is LNHNV and CDR2 is YYDKDF (reference sequence). This CDR3 is built from 15 residues. The CDR3 nucleotides are TGTGCCACCAGCAGATCCGACAGGGTGAAAGAGACCCAGTTCTTC. It yields the protein CATSRSDRVKETQFF.

This chain connects TRBV10-3 to TRBJ2-7, with a tentative D call TRBD1 (5 bases). Trimming shortened V by 6 bases and J by 0 bases, and 9 bases separated the two germline ends. The CDR3 runs to 13 residues. CDR1 and CDR2 from the germline V gene are ENHRY and SYGVKD. In nucleotides, the CDR3 is TGTGCCATCAGAGTACAGGCCTCCTACGAGCAGTACTTC. As protein: CAIRVQASYEQYF.

J is TRBJ2-7 and V is TRBV29-1; 9 positions match TRBD1. CDR1 is SQVTM and CDR2 is ANQGSEA in the germline V gene. J lost 7 bases, V lost 6 bases, and 13 bases had no gene match. The CDR3 contains 14 residues. The CDR3 protein is CSVSRGTGMEEQYF. The CDR3 nucleotides are TGCAGCGTCTCCCGGGGGACAGGGATGGAGGAGCAGTACTTC.

This chain links TRBV24-1 with TRBJ1-5; no definite D call. The CDR3 consists of 14 residues. The V end was cut by 5 bases, the J end by 0 bases, with 7 bases between. CDR1 is KGHDR and CDR2 is SFDVKD in the germline V gene. The CDR3 coding sequence is TGTGCCACCAGTGGACATGATAGCAATCAGCCCCAGCATTTT. Protein sequence: CATSGHDSNQPQHF.

The chain uses TRBV29-1 and TRBJ2-5; D uncertain. CDR3 length: 13 residues. CDR1 SQVTM and CDR2 ANQGSEA come from the germline V gene. Deletions cut 6 bases from V and 2 bases from J, with 13 bases between. CDR3 nucleotide sequence: TGCAGCGTCACGAGCGTCCTTCAAGAGACCCAGTACTTC. Protein sequence: CSVTSVLQETQYF.

This chain joins TRBV28 and TRBJ2-4; possible D gene TRBD1, 5 bases. CDR1 MDHEN and CDR2 SYDVKM come from the germline V gene. The V and J ends lost 1 base and 3 bases respectively, with 13 bases between them. The CDR3 loop spans 16 amino acids. For the CDR3, the DNA is TGTGCCAGCAGTTTATATGGGGCAGGCAACAAAAACATTCAGTACTTC. It codes for CASSLYGAGNKNIQYF. Together with reference TRBV28 and TRBJ2-4, the CDR3 gives the full variable domain: DVKVTQSSRYLVKRTGEKVFLECVQDMDHENMFWYRQDPGLGLRLIYFSYDVKMKEKGDIPEGYSVSREKKERFSLILESASTNQTSMYLCASSLYGAGNKNIQYFGAGTRLSVL.

The chain combines TRBV5-1 with TRBJ1-1, with 8 bases identical to TRBD1. Per germline, CDR1 SGHRS and CDR2 YFSETQ. The trim removed 6 bases at V and 3 bases at J, leaving 4 bases unmatched. This CDR3 comprises 13 residues. CDR3: CASTRTGYTEAFF. CDR3 nucleotide sequence: TGCGCCAGCACCAGGACAGGGTACACTGAAGCTTTCTTT.

This clonotype was counted between two and nine times. The genes are TRBV7-2 and TRBJ1-2; 8 bases line up with TRBD1. This CDR3 is built from 14 residues. The germline V gene encodes CDR1 SGHTA and CDR2 FQGNSA. J lost 6 bases, V lost 5 bases, and 8 bases had no gene match. The CDR3 loop reads CASSRQGKGDGYTF. The CDR3 DNA reads TGTGCCAGCAGCCGACAGGGGAAGGGGGATGGCTACACCTTC. The whole variable domain, filled in from reference TRBV7-2 and TRBJ1-2, reads GAGVSQSPSNKVTEKGKDVELRCDPISGHTALYWYRQSLGQGLEFLIYFQGNSAPDKSGLPSDRFSAERTGGSVSTLTIQRTQQEDSAVYLCASSRQGKGDGYTFGSGTRLTVV.

This chain links TRBV5-1 with TRBJ2-1; maybe TRBD1 (6 bases). From germline, CDR1 is SGHRS and CDR2 YFSETQ. The V gene lost 4 bases and the J gene lost 5 bases, with 13 bases spanning the gap. The CDR3 spans 14 residues. The CDR3 DNA reads TGCGCCAGCAGCGTGGGAAGGGGGAACAATGAGCAGTTCTTC. Encoded protein: CASSVGRGNNEQFF.

The table lists this clonotype with a few counts. The chain links TRBV7-2 to TRBJ2-1; 8 nucleotides align to TRBD2. V trimming: 4 bases; J trimming: 6 bases; junction bases outside the gene matches: 11. The CDR3 contains 16 residues. Germline V lookup: CDR1 SGHTA, CDR2 FQGNSA. The CDR3 DNA reads as TGTGCCAGCAGCTCCGACGCCGGGACTAGATTCAATGAGCAGTTCTTC. It yields the protein CASSSDAGTRFNEQFF. Together with reference TRBV7-2 and TRBJ2-1, the CDR3 gives the full variable domain: GAGVSQSPSNKVTEKGKDVELRCDPISGHTALYWYRQSLGQGLEFLIYFQGNSAPDKSGLPSDRFSAERTGGSVSTLTIQRTQQEDSAVYLCASSSDAGTRFNEQFFGPGTRLTVL.

In its sample, this clonotype was seen once. The genes are TRBV20-1 and TRBJ2-1; 7 bases are shared with TRBD1. The CDR3 extends over 15 amino acids. After removal of 5 bases from V and 3 bases from J, the junction contained 10 bases not matched to a gene. Germline V gene lookup returns CDR1 DFQATT and CDR2 SNEGSKA (reference sequence). The CDR3 reads CSAPKGQRNYNEQFF. CDR3 DNA: TGCAGTGCTCCGAAGGGACAGCGGAACTACAATGAGCAGTTCTTC.

About this clonotype: The junction does not match germline at one end; this may be a read error. The CDR3 DNA sequence: TGTGCCATCAGTGAGTCGCGGGCAAGCTCCTACAACGAGCAGTTCTTC. Translating gives CAISESRASSYNEQFF. The chain is built from TRBV10-3 and TRBJ2-1; D possibly corresponds to TRBD2 (5 bases). The CDR3 runs to 16 residues. Germline assignment: CDR1 ENHRY and CDR2 SYGVKD.

V is TRBV4-2 and J is TRBJ2-5, with D tentatively TRBD1 (6 bases). The germline V and J ends were trimmed by 4 bases and 1 base, with 13 bases remaining between them. CDR3 length equals 15 residues. Germline CDR1 and CDR2: LGHNA and YNFKEQ. CDR3 in DNA: TGTGCCAGCAGCCTCGAACTGACAGGCCAAGAGACCCAGTACTTC. Translated: CASSLELTGQETQYF.

Concerning this clonotype itself: A much larger clone is a single base away; this may be a read error. The chain is built from TRBV5-1 and TRBJ2-3, with D possibly TRBD2 on 6 matching bases. The CDR3 length is 16 residues. In germline, CDR1 is SGHRS, CDR2 YFSETQ. The CDR3 DNA follows: TGCGCCAGCAGCTTGGGACAGACTACTAGCACAGATACGCCGTATTTT. It yields the protein CASSLGQTTSTDTPYF.

The chain combines TRBV24-1 with TRBJ1-2, with 8 bases that match TRBD1. Germline trimming cut 4 bases from V and 4 bases from J; bases unmatched to any gene: 7. Germline-derived CDR1 and CDR2 are KGHDR and SFDVKD. CDR3 size: 15 residues. The CDR3, as DNA: TGTGCCACCAGTGACTCAGGGGGCATAGGCTATGGCTACACCTTC. It yields the protein CATSDSGGIGYGYTF.

The V and J genes are TRBV28 and TRBJ1-5; the D gene is possibly TRBD1 (6 bases). This CDR3 is 15 amino acids long. CDR1 is MDHEN, CDR2 SYDVKM, per germline. The V and J ends lost 6 bases and 6 bases respectively, with 18 bases between them. The DNA for the CDR3 is TGTGCCAGCAGCTTAGGACAGTGGAGGTCTCAGCCCCAGCATTTT. This sequence encodes CASSLGQWRSQPQHF.

The chain employs TRBV6-2 or TRBV6-3 and TRBJ1-5; a weak D match, TRBD1 (5 bases). The CDR3 sequence is 15 residues long. Germline V CDR1 and CDR2: MNHEY, SVGEGT. Trimming took off 0 bases at V and 5 bases at J, with 11 bases between the two ends. CDR3: CASSYSLDTYQPQHF. The CDR3, as DNA: TGTGCCAGCAGTTACTCATTGGACACCTATCAGCCCCAGCATTTT.

V usage is TRBV6-1 and J usage is TRBJ2-3; D remains unclear. Deletions cut 2 bases from V and 2 bases from J, with 11 bases between. CDR1 MNHNS and CDR2 SASEGT come from the germline V gene. The CDR3 has 15 residues. The CDR3 sequence: CASSEFGTATDTQYF. Here the CDR3 DNA reads TGTGCCAGCAGTGAATTTGGAACAGCCACAGATACGCAGTATTTT.

This clonotype was seen more than once but under ten times. The V gene is TRBV7-9, the J gene TRBJ2-1; the D gene is possibly TRBD2 (5 bases). CDR1 is SEHNR and CDR2 is FQNEAQ in the germline V gene (reference sequence). With 5 bases removed from V and 0 bases from J, the gap between germline ends came to 8 bases. The CDR3 consists of 14 residues. The CDR3 reads CASSPGYSYNEQFF. In DNA form, the CDR3 reads TGTGCCAGCAGCCCGGGGTACTCCTACAATGAGCAGTTCTTC.